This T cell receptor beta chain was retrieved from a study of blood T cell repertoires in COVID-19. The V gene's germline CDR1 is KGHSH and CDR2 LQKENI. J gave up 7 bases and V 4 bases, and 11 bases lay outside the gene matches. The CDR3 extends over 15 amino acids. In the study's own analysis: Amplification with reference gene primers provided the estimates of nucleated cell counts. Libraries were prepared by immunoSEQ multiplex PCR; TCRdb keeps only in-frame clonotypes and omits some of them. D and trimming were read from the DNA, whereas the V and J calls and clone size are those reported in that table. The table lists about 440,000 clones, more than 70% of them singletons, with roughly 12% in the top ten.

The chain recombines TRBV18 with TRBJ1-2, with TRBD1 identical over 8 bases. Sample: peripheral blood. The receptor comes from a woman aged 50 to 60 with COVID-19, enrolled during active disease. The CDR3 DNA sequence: TGTGCCAGCTCACAAGATACCTCAGGGGGCAGTGGCTACACCTTC. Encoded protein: CASSQDTSGGSGYTF.